This T cell receptor (beta chain) was recorded in a study of blood T cell repertoires in COVID-19. Study information: COVID-19 samples, acute and convalescent, were from the United States, Italy and Spain. From T cells, B-cell-depleted T cells, or PBMCs came the material, which was cDNA or gDNA.

Per the study methods: Quantification of nucleated cells was approximated via reference gene primer amplification. Sequenced by immunoSEQ multiplex PCR; TCRdb stores in-frame clones only, minus some. The DNA gave D and trimming, while V, J and clone size come from that table. The table includes fewer than 150,000 clones, under 90% detected once. Sequencing used peripheral blood. The TCR comes from a human donor in a cohort sampled during active COVID-19.

CDR3 nucleotides: TGTGCCTCCACGGGCGGACAGGGAATAGGGCAGCCCCAGCATTTT. It translates to CASTGGQGIGQPQHF. The V call is TRBV19, the J call TRBJ1-5; 8 bases are shared with TRBD1. Germline values: CDR1 LNHDA, CDR2 SQIVND (reference sequence). The ends lost 11 bases at V and 7 bases at J; junction bases unmatched: 16. CDR3 length: 15 residues.